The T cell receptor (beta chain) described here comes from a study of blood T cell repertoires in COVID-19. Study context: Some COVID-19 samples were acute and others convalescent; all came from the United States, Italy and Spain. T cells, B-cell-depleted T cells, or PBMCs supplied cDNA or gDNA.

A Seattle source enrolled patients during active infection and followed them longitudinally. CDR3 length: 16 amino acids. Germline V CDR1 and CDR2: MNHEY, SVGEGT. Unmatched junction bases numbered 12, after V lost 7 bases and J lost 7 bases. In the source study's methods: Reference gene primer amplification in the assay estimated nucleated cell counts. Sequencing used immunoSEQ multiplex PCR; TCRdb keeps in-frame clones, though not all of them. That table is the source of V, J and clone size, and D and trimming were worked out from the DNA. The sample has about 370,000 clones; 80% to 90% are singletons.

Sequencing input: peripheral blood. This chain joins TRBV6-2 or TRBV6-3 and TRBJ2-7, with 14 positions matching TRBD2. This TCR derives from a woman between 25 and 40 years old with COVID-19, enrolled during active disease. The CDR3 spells CASTPAGTSGSLEQYV. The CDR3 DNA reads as TGTGCCAGCACCCCCGCAGGGACTAGCGGGAGTTTGGAGCAGTACGTC.